At least ten counts were recorded for the clone carrying this TCR beta chain. This sample was included in a study of identical twins. The CDR3 spans 16 residues. V lost 2 bases, J lost 4 bases, and 8 bases stayed unmatched. Per the germline V gene, CDR1 is SGHAT and CDR2 is FQNNGV. One entry per CDR3 protein results from TCRdb running MiXCR on the 5' RACE reads. The table has 500,000 to 650,000 distinct CDR3 sequences, 7% to 7.5% seen once. These data also featured in a second study, about yellow fever vaccine responses in identical twins.

The rearrangement uses TRBV11-2 and TRBJ1-2, with 9 nucleotides matching TRBD1. The receptor's source is a woman aged 18-29 years in good health. The specimen was PBMCs. The CDR3 spells CASSLTTGGWIYGYTF. CDR3 coding DNA: TGTGCCAGCAGCTTAACAACAGGGGGCTGGATCTATGGCTACACCTTC. The full variable domain, rest sourced from reference TRBV11-2 and TRBJ1-2, is EAGVAQSPRYKIIEKRQSVAFWCNPISGHATLYWYQQILGQGPKLLIQFQNNGVVDDSQLPKDRFSAERLKGVDSTLKIQPAKLEDSAVYLCASSLTTGGWIYGYTFGSGTRLTVV.